These 26 T cell receptor beta chains originate from one sample sequenced in a study of blood T cells in healthy people across ages. Sample-barcoded 5' priming and a J-beta primer mix drove a second PCR of about 6 to 12 cycles. TCRdb fed the 5' RACE reads into MiXCR, producing one record per CDR3 protein. The repertoire holds some 690,000 distinct CDR3 sequences, approximately 21% seen once, with around 22% in the top ten. Sequencing input: blood. These receptor sequences come from a man aged 65 to 79 in good health.

Comments on this clonotype: One end of the junction does not line up with germline, which may come from a read error. The chain links TRBV2 to TRBJ2-3; TRBD1 matches 9 bases. The CDR3 loop spans 17 amino acids. In germline, CDR1 is SNHLY, CDR2 FYNNEI. In DNA, the CDR3 is TGTGCCAGCAGTCCTAATACCGGGACAGGGTTATCAGATCCGCAGTATTTT. Protein product: CASSPNTGTGLSDPQYF.

Only a few counts were recorded for this clonotype. J is TRBJ1-4 and V is TRBV7-2; a weak D match, TRBD1 (5 bases). Trimming shortened V by 3 bases and J by 14 bases, and 13 bases separated the two germline ends. This CDR3 comprises 12 residues. Looked up from germline, CDR1 is SGHTA and CDR2 is FQGNSA. CDR3 sequence reads: CASSFPGVRLFF. CDR3 DNA sequence: TGTGCCAGCAGCTTTCCGGGGGTACGGCTGTTTTTT. Filled out from reference TRBV7-2 and TRBJ1-4, the complete variable domain reads GAGVSQSPSNKVTEKGKDVELRCDPISGHTALYWYRQSLGQGLEFLIYFQGNSAPDKSGLPSDRFSAERTGGSVSTLTIQRTQQEDSAVYLCASSFPGVRLFFGSGTQLSVL.

Regarding this clonotype: The junction does not match germline at one end; this may be a read error. The chain is built from TRBV20-1 and TRBJ1-3; D call uncertain. There are 16 residues in the CDR3. The germline gives CDR1 DFQATT, CDR2 SNEGSKA (reference sequence). The CDR3 DNA is TGCAGCGCTAGAGACACGTCTTTGGGATTTGGAAACACCATATATTTT. Amino acid sequence: CSARDTSLGFGNTIYF.

The genes are TRBV5-1 and TRBJ2-7, with 7 bases identical to TRBD1. After removal of 7 bases from V and 0 bases from J, the junction contained 4 bases not matched to a gene. Per the germline V gene, CDR1 is SGHRS and CDR2 is YFSETQ. This CDR3 comprises 13 residues. CDR3: CASGTAPSYEQYF. CDR3 bases: TGCGCCAGCGGGACAGCGCCCTCCTACGAGCAGTACTTC.

This clonotype was observed a few times. The J gene is TRBJ2-5, the V gene TRBV7-7; D possibly corresponds to TRBD2 (6 bases). The J call may be wrong; the DNA end is better matched by TRBJ2-7. The germline V gene has CDR1 SSHAT and CDR2 FNYEAQ (reference sequence). The CDR3 has 15 amino acids. This chain's CDR3 is CASSPNVGGTHEQYF. DNA for the CDR3: TGTGCCAGCAGCCCGAACGTGGGGGGTACCCACGAGCAGTACTTC.

This clonotype was seen more than once but under ten times. The J gene is TRBJ1-4, the V gene TRBV12-3 or TRBV12-4; 7 nucleotides align to TRBD1. Trimming took 4 bases from V and 8 from J; bases not matched to a gene: 4. The CDR3 extends over 13 amino acids. The DNA for the CDR3 is TGTGCCAGCAGTTCGGCAGGGGGAGAAAAACTGTTTTTT. Protein sequence: CASSSAGGEKLFF.

Comment on this clonotype: Relative to the germline gene, one junction end is altered; a read error may explain this. V usage is TRBV2 and J usage is TRBJ2-1; the match to TRBD2 covers 9 bases. CDR3 length: 15 residues. The germline V gene has CDR1 SNHLY and CDR2 FYNNEI. The CDR3 spells CASNLLAGAYSEQFF. CDR3 in DNA: TGTGCCAGCAACCTTTTAGCGGGGGCTTACAGTGAGCAGTTCTTC.

The chain joins TRBV7-3 to TRBJ2-1; 11 bases agree with TRBD2. Trimming removed 5 bases from V and 7 bases from J; junction bases left unmatched: 10. The V gene's germline CDR1 is SGHTA and CDR2 FQGTGA. The CDR3 length is 16 residues. The DNA for the CDR3 is TGTGCCAGCAGCCCAAGCCTAGCGGGAGGTCGGAATGAGCAGTTCTTC. Translation: CASSPSLAGGRNEQFF.

The gene calls are TRBV10-3 and TRBJ1-6; D gene unclear. CDR1 and CDR2 (germline): ENHRY, SYGVKD. This CDR3 has 13 residues. V was shortened by 3 bases and J by 7 bases, with 7 bases between the two germline ends. CDR3 protein: CAISEGSNSPLHF. The CDR3 DNA follows: TGTGCCATCAGTGAAGGATCCAATTCACCCCTCCACTTT.

This clonotype was counted a few times. The rearrangement uses TRBV12-3 or TRBV12-4 and TRBJ1-2; D uncertain. V lost 6 bases to trimming and J lost 9 bases, with 14 bases between them. This CDR3 is built from 12 residues. In DNA, the CDR3 is TGTGCCAGCAGCCGGTTGTCGGGGAGCTACACCTTC. Residues: CASSRLSGSYTF.

The J gene is TRBJ1-2, the V gene TRBV19; TRBD1 is a possible D gene (6 bases). The CDR3 spans 16 residues. V lost 5 bases to trimming and J lost 4 bases, with 20 bases between them. CDR1 and CDR2 from the germline V gene are LNHDA and SQIVND (reference sequence). CDR3 in DNA: TGTGCCAGTAGTCCACAAAAACTAAAAGGGGGCTATGGCTACACCTTC. This codes for CASSPQKLKGGYGYTF.

In its sample, this clonotype was seen a few times. The chain uses TRBV12-3 or TRBV12-4 and TRBJ2-7; D gene uncertain. Trimming shortened V by 3 bases and J by 0 bases, and 12 bases separated the two germline ends. The CDR3 has 15 amino acids. As DNA, the CDR3 is TGTGCCAGCAGTTTTCAGGCTGCGAGCTCCTACGAGCAGTACTTC. Protein: CASSFQAASSYEQYF.

The chain carries TRBV7-9 and TRBJ2-5; D perhaps matches TRBD2 (7 bases). The DNA end favors TRBJ2-1, so the J call may be wrong. This CDR3 has 17 amino acids. Germline V gene lookup returns CDR1 SEHNR and CDR2 FQNEAQ (reference sequence). This chain's CDR3 is CASSFLPSRRGLYEQFF. The CDR3 bases are TGTGCCAGCAGCTTTCTGCCGTCGAGGCGGGGGCTCTACGAGCAGTTCTTC.

A remark on this clonotype: The junction departs from germline at one end; a sequencing error may be responsible. The chain recombines TRBV6-5 with TRBJ1-6; TRBD1 might be the D (5 bases). The length of the CDR3 is 15 residues. CDR1 is MNHEY, CDR2 SVGAGI, per germline. CDR3 nucleotides: TGTGCCAGCAGGGGGGGGACCTGGAGGAATTCACCCCCCCACTTT. It encodes CASRGGTWRNSPPHF.

This sequence joins TRBV10-3 and TRBJ2-3; 7 nucleotides align to TRBD1. From germline, CDR1 is ENHRY and CDR2 SYGVKD. V gave up 5 bases and J gave up 2 bases; unmatched junction bases: 4. The CDR3 spans 14 residues. CDR3 region: CAISPDRSTDTQYF. CDR3 in DNA: TGTGCCATCAGTCCGGACAGGTCCACAGATACGCAGTATTTT.

This clonotype was picked up many times. This chain connects TRBV7-2 to TRBJ2-5, with D perhaps TRBD1 (6 bases). CDR1 SGHTA and CDR2 FQGNSA come from the germline V gene. V was pared by 5 bases and J by 2 bases, with 12 bases between. The CDR3 consists of 14 residues. The CDR3 coding sequence is TGTGCCAGCAGCCGAACAGGGATTCAAGAGACCCAGTACTTC. It codes for CASSRTGIQETQYF.

The chain couples TRBV12-3 or TRBV12-4 to TRBJ1-4; tentative D call: TRBD1 (6 bases). Trimming left V 6 bases short and J 0 bases short, with 17 bases between. The CDR3 runs 17 residues. The CDR3 DNA reads as TGTGCCAGCAGGCCGACAGGTCTTCGAGCAACTAATGAAAAACTGTTTTTT. Residues: CASRPTGLRATNEKLFF.

In DNA form, the CDR3 reads TGTGCCAGCAGTTTGATCGGCCTTATCACAGATACGCAGTATTTT. Its protein product is CASSLIGLITDTQYF. V is TRBV28 and J is TRBJ2-3; D not certain. The CDR3 is 15 amino acids. The germline CDR1 and CDR2 sequences are MDHEN and SYDVKM. V dropped 3 bases and J dropped 2 bases, with 12 bases sitting between them.

There are a few counts of this clonotype. This sequence joins TRBV5-1 and TRBJ2-1, with TRBD2 as a possible D gene (6 bases). This CDR3 comprises 15 residues. Germline V gene data show CDR1 as SGHRS and CDR2 as YFSETQ. Trimming pared 0 bases from V and 11 bases from J, leaving 18 bases between. The CDR3 DNA is TGCGCCAGCAGCTTGGCTAGCGAGGCGTCCTTTAAGCAGTTCTTC. This codes for CASSLASEASFKQFF.

The J gene is TRBJ2-1, the V gene TRBV6-2 or TRBV6-3; D is unclear. The CDR3 is 15 residues long. Trimming cost V 7 bases and J 2 bases, with 15 bases left between them. Per the germline V gene, CDR1 is MNHEY and CDR2 is SVGEGT. CDR3 in amino acids: CASTSKTQPYNEQFF. In nucleotides, the CDR3 is TGTGCCAGCACCTCCAAAACCCAGCCCTACAATGAGCAGTTCTTC.

V is TRBV15 and J is TRBJ2-3; no reliable D call. Between the trimmed V and J ends, which lost 3 bases and 0 bases, there was a span of 10 bases. The CDR3 runs to 15 residues. Germline CDR1 LNHNV, CDR2 YYDKDF (reference sequence). The CDR3 nucleotides are TGTGCCACCAGCAGGATCTCCGGGAGCACAGATACGCAGTATTTT. Amino acid sequence: CATSRISGSTDTQYF. Combining the CDR3 with reference TRBV15 and TRBJ2-3 gives the whole variable domain DAMVIQNPRYQVTQFGKPVTLSCSQTLNHNVMYWYQQKSSQAPKLLFHYYDKDFNNEADTPDNFQSRRPNTSFCFLDIRSPGLGDTAMYLCATSRISGSTDTQYFGPGTRLTVL.

The chain carries TRBV6-1 and TRBJ2-5, with D perhaps TRBD2 (6 bases). The CDR3 consists of 13 residues. In germline, CDR1 is MNHNS, CDR2 SASEGT. V was clipped by 3 bases and J by 5 bases, with 10 bases between them. The CDR3 DNA sequence: TGTGCCAGCAGTGAGCGGGACGCGGAGACCCAGTACTTC. This codes for CASSERDAETQYF.

This clonotype was seen a handful of times. J is TRBJ2-2 and V is TRBV29-1, with 11 nucleotides matching TRBD1. Losses at the gene ends were 7 bases for V and 6 bases for J; bases not matched to a gene: 7. The CDR3 length is 14 residues. CDR1 and CDR2 (germline): SQVTM, ANQGSEA. CDR3 sequence: CSAGTGGFSGELFF. In nucleotides, the CDR3 is TGCAGCGCCGGGACAGGGGGGTTCTCCGGGGAGCTGTTTTTT.

This chain joins TRBV4-3 and TRBJ1-6; D call uncertain. Germline-derived CDR1 and CDR2 are LGHNA and YSLEER. This CDR3 comprises 16 residues. Trimming took off 0 bases at V and 4 bases at J, with 10 bases between the two ends. In DNA, the CDR3 is TGCGCCAGCAGCCAAGAAAAGGACGGGTATAATTCACCCCTCCACTTT. Encoded protein: CASSQEKDGYNSPLHF.

This clonotype has a handful of counts. The V call is TRBV24-1, the J call TRBJ2-4; D possibly matches TRBD1 or TRBD2 (5 bases each). The CDR3 has 14 amino acids. From germline, CDR1 is KGHDR and CDR2 SFDVKD. Trimming left V 4 bases short and J 6 bases short, with 12 bases between. The CDR3 loop is CATSDPGTRNIQYF. The CDR3 DNA reads as TGTGCCACCAGTGACCCCGGGACGAGAAACATTCAGTACTTC.

With regard to this clonotype: The final CDR3 position lacks the conserved phenylalanine or tryptophan, pointing to a likely read error. No DNA is shown, since the ends of the CDR3 on it are uncertain; the CDR3 is the one TCRdb lists. This chain joins TRBV21-1 and TRBJ2-5; the table's TRBD2 call for D was not verified on the DNA. TRBV21-1 is a recognized pseudogene. With termini counted, the CDR3 has 12 amino acids. The CDR3 here is CANKPDWRNLFT.